This is a list of T cell receptor beta chains from one sample in a study of cytomegalovirus exposure and HLA in healthy donors. The repertoire was sequenced with immunoSEQ multiplex PCR; TCRdb's copy has only in-frame clones and lacks some. Of hundreds of thousands of clones listed, roughly 84% are singletons. Sequenced material: PBMCs. These receptors were collected from a woman aged 18-30 years in good health and CMV-seropositive. Each CDR3 is given with its conserved first and last residue. D genes are given only for firm matches.

V | D | CDR3
TRBV10-1 | TRBD1 | CASSDWDRGRGQPQHF
TRBV6-4 | TRBD1 | CASSDRDRASQPQHF
TRBV23-1 | . | CACRPNRAENTEAFF
TRBV11-2 | TRBD1 | CASSPPGGRGEKLFF
TRBV7-2 | TRBD1 | CASSLSNLHRDRGTGELFF
TRBV27 | TRBD1 | CASSPRQGNTEAFF
TRBV5-1 | . | CASSRRAPSDTQYF
TRBV7-6 | TRBD2 | CASSLGASGQTGELFF
TRBV19 | . | CASSTGKAPYSNQPQHF
TRBV19 | . | CASSQNRDTVYEQYF
TRBV19 | TRBD1 | CASSSQDRAYEQYF
TRBV4-2 | . | CASSQVGTSTDTQYF
TRBV5-1 | . | CASSPFGGEDGYTF
TRBV7-2 | . | CAYATGPNQPQHF
TRBV6-1 | TRBD2 | CASSGLAGRRRTGELFF
TRBV30 | . | CAWSVRGDGRAFF